This T cell receptor beta chain is drawn from a study of cytomegalovirus exposure and HLA in healthy donors. As for the study in general: Earlier work reported 117 million unique TCR beta sequences from about 180 million T cells.

Broader study findings: In a later analysis, TCR beta V- and J-gene trimming showed a link to a missense DCLRE1C variant. Later on, an analysis tied around 17,000 TCR beta sequences to HLA alleles at 0.05 false discovery rate.

The CDR3 covers 14 residues. In germline, CDR1 is MDHEN, CDR2 SYDVKM. V was pared by 3 bases and J by 2 bases, with 9 bases between. The PCR made use of 60 Vbeta and 13 Jbeta primers. The repertoire was sequenced with immunoSEQ multiplex PCR; TCRdb's copy has only in-frame clones and lacks some. The sample lists approximately 150,000 clones; approximately 78% were seen once. As concerns this clone: The target antigen is unknown.

The source of this sequence is a man aged 18 to 35 in good health and CMV-seropositive. The rearrangement links TRBV28 to TRBJ2-3; D perhaps matches TRBD2 (5 bases). The sample was PBMCs. For the CDR3, the DNA is TGTGCCAGCAGTTTTTCGGGGATCACAGATACGCAGTATTTT. Encoded protein: CASSFSGITDTQYF.